One and the same sample provided the 32 T cell receptor beta chains below, sequenced in a study of blood T cells in healthy people across ages. The second PCR ran 7 to 11 cycles with a sample-barcoded 5' primer and J-beta primers. TCRdb independently ran MiXCR on the 5' RACE reads; one entry per CDR3 protein. Among about a million distinct CDR3 sequences listed, just over 50% were seen once. The sequenced sample consisted of blood. The origin of the receptors is a woman aged 60-75 years in good health.

The chain carries TRBV2 and TRBJ2-5; 8 nucleotides line up with TRBD2. This CDR3 has 13 residues. Germline V gives CDR1 SNHLY, CDR2 FYNNEI. The CDR3 loop reads CVSSREAQETQYF. In DNA form, the CDR3 reads TGTGTCAGTTCGCGGGAGGCCCAAGAGACCCAGTACTTC.

This clonotype was counted between two and nine times. J is TRBJ1-2 and V is TRBV7-2; TRBD1 agrees at 7 bases. Germline V CDR1 and CDR2: SGHTA, FQGNSA. V shed 3 bases and J 4 bases; nucleotides not matched to a gene: 8. The CDR3 sequence is 15 residues long. In nucleotides, the CDR3 is TGTGCCAGCAGCTTTCGACAGGGAGGAGGCTATGGCTACACCTTC. Its translation: CASSFRQGGGYGYTF.

V gene TRBV7-6 combines with J gene TRBJ2-3, with D perhaps TRBD2 (5 bases). V shed 1 base and J shed 2 bases, with 13 bases lying between them. This CDR3 comprises 16 residues. Per the germline V gene, CDR1 is SGHVS and CDR2 is FNYEAQ. CDR3 residues: CASSLGTLGFTDTQYF. CDR3 coding DNA: TGTGCCAGCAGCTTAGGGACTTTAGGCTTCACAGATACGCAGTATTTT.

The chain has TRBV24-1 and TRBJ2-5; possible D gene TRBD2, 5 bases. The CDR3 loop spans 16 amino acids. Germline V gene data show CDR1 as KGHDR and CDR2 as SFDVKD. With 3 bases removed from V and 4 bases from J, the gap between germline ends came to 17 bases. Here the CDR3 DNA reads TGTGCCACCAGTGATACGACTGAGGGTTTGGGAGAGACCCAGTACTTC. Translation gives CATSDTTEGLGETQYF.

CDR3 coding DNA: TGTGCCAGCAAAGCCCGCTTAAGGAATGAGCAGTACTTC. This encodes CASKARLRNEQYF. The chain joins TRBV7-8 to TRBJ2-1; D remains unclear. The J call may be wrong; the DNA end is better matched by TRBJ2-7. The CDR3 runs 13 residues. CDR1 SGHVS and CDR2 FQNEAQ come from the germline V gene.

The chain recombines TRBV7-9 with TRBJ2-4; 10 bases fit TRBD1. The tail of the sequence fits TRBJ2-7 better, so the J call may be wrong. Germline CDR1 is SEHNR and CDR2 is FQNEAQ (reference sequence). The CDR3 is 15 residues long. The CDR3 region is CASSSGGQGRHEQYF. The CDR3 bases are TGTGCCAGCAGCTCCGGGGGACAGGGGAGGCACGAGCAGTACTTC.

The chain links TRBV29-1 to TRBJ1-5; 8 bases agree with TRBD1. The CDR3 is 15 amino acids. The ends lost 2 bases at V and 7 bases at J; junction bases unmatched: 10. The germline CDR1 and CDR2 sequences are SQVTM and ANQGSEA. Here the CDR3 reads CSVELGQGAGQPQHF. DNA for the CDR3: TGCAGCGTTGAACTTGGGCAGGGGGCCGGGCAGCCCCAGCATTTT.

A note on this clonotype: A much larger clone differs from this one at a single base, so this may be a read error. The chain combines TRBV29-1 with TRBJ2-7, with 8 bases that match TRBD2. The CDR3 covers 15 residues. Germline V gene sequence: CDR1 SQVTM, CDR2 ANQGSEA. V was pared by 7 bases and J by 7 bases, with 18 bases of the junction left unmatched. The CDR3 sequence is CSASTPSGFLDEQYF. For the CDR3, the DNA is TGCAGCGCCTCCACCCCTAGCGGGTTCCTGGATGAGCAGTACTTC.

The J gene is TRBJ2-5, the V gene TRBV7-8; the match to TRBD2 covers 10 bases. Matching the DNA end better, TRBJ2-7 makes the J call doubtful. Germline V gives CDR1 SGHVS, CDR2 FQNEAQ. The CDR3 extends over 18 amino acids. The CDR3 spells CASSLVIAGGDITYEQYF. The DNA of the CDR3 is TGTGCCAGCAGCTTAGTAATAGCGGGAGGCGATATCACCTACGAGCAGTACTTC.

J is TRBJ2-7 and V is TRBV4-2; the match to TRBD1 covers 9 bases. CDR1 is LGHNA, CDR2 YNFKEQ, per germline. J gave up 3 bases and V 1 base, and 10 bases lay outside the gene matches. The CDR3 loop spans 17 amino acids. CDR3 bases: TGTGCCAGCAGCCAAGTAGGGACAGGGTATCGCGACTACGAGCAGTACTTC. Protein sequence: CASSQVGTGYRDYEQYF.

Turning to this clonotype: Mismatch with germline at one junction end may stem from a read error. The chain carries TRBV4-1 and TRBJ2-4; no clear D gene. This CDR3 region has 15 residues. Germline CDR1 reads MGHRA; CDR2 reads YSYEKL. The CDR3 region has the DNA TGCGCCGGCAGCCACAGACTGCTAGCCAAAAACATTCAGTACTTC. It is translated as CAGSHRLLAKNIQYF.

The table lists this clonotype with many counts. The V and J genes are TRBV29-1 and TRBJ2-7, with unresolved D. Trimming removed 2 bases from V and 5 bases from J, with 10 bases in between. Germline V gene lookup returns CDR1 SQVTM and CDR2 ANQGSEA. The CDR3 extends over 12 amino acids. The CDR3 loop reads CSVENRAHEQYF. The CDR3 DNA sequence: TGCAGCGTTGAAAACAGAGCCCACGAGCAGTACTTC.

The V call is TRBV4-1, the J call TRBJ2-1; 8 bases map to TRBD2. The CDR3 totals 15 residues. V trimming: 4 bases; J trimming: 6 bases; junction bases outside the gene matches: 8. From germline, CDR1 is MGHRA and CDR2 YSYEKL. The CDR3 protein is CASSPHSGMGNEQFF. The CDR3 DNA follows: TGCGCCAGCAGCCCTCATAGCGGGATGGGCAATGAGCAGTTCTTC.

This chain links TRBV5-1 with TRBJ2-1, with 9 bases fitting TRBD1. The J call may be mistaken, given a closer DNA end match to TRBJ2-7. Germline loops: CDR1 SGHRS, CDR2 YFSETQ. The CDR3 covers 15 residues. CDR3: CASSWEGTGTYEQYF. CDR3 bases: TGCGCCAGCAGCTGGGAGGGGACAGGGACGTACGAGCAGTACTTC.

This chain connects TRBV12-5 to TRBJ2-3; D is uncertain. The V and J ends lost 3 bases and 0 bases respectively, with 10 bases between them. The CDR3 spans 15 residues. The germline gives CDR1 LGHNT, CDR2 FRNRAP. The CDR3 DNA reads as TGTGCTAGTGGTTTCGGTGAGCCTAGCACAGATACGCAGTATTTT. The encoded protein is CASGFGEPSTDTQYF.

This clonotype occurred a few times. The V gene is TRBV13, the J gene TRBJ1-2, with a tentative D call TRBD1 (5 bases). CDR1 is PRHDT and CDR2 is FYEKMQ in the germline V gene (reference sequence). V dropped 4 bases and J dropped 8 bases, with 20 bases sitting between them. The CDR3 is made up of 15 amino acids. The CDR3 spells CASSSFPFREGGYTF. The CDR3 region has the DNA TGTGCCAGCAGCTCCTTCCCCTTCAGGGAGGGCGGCTACACCTTC.

The gene calls are TRBV28 and TRBJ2-7, with 7 positions matching TRBD2. V gave up 7 bases and J gave up 8 bases; unmatched junction bases: 17. Germline V gene sequence: CDR1 MDHEN, CDR2 SYDVKM. The CDR3 runs to 15 residues. The CDR3 DNA reads TGTGCCAGCACCTTAAACGGGAGGATGTATGAGAAGCAGTACTTC. Translated, it gives CASTLNGRMYEKQYF.

The chain is built from TRBV18 and TRBJ2-5; 7 bases line up with TRBD1. Losses at the gene ends were 3 bases for V and 5 bases for J; bases not matched to a gene: 9. There are 15 residues in the CDR3. Germline loops: CDR1 KGHSH, CDR2 LQKENI. The CDR3 here is CASSPQTGSVETQYF. The CDR3 DNA sequence: TGTGCCAGCTCACCCCAGACAGGGTCCGTCGAGACCCAGTACTTC.

CDR3: CSAKRDNEKLFF. For the CDR3, the DNA is TGCAGTGCTAAAAGGGATAATGAAAAACTGTTTTTT. V gene TRBV20-1 combines with J gene TRBJ1-4; no firm D call. The V gene's germline CDR1 is DFQATT and CDR2 SNEGSKA (reference sequence). Trimming shortened V by 4 bases and J by 4 bases, and 7 bases separated the two germline ends. The CDR3 has 12 residues.

This clonotype turned up a few times. The V gene is TRBV7-6, the J gene TRBJ1-1; D ambiguous. Germline V gene data show CDR1 as SGHVS and CDR2 as FNYEAQ. The V gene lost 6 bases and the J gene lost 5 bases, with 7 bases spanning the gap. The CDR3 runs to 11 residues. The CDR3 bases are TGTGCCAGCAGGATGGGGACTGAAGCTTTCTTT. Residues: CASRMGTEAFF.

The chain carries TRBV12-3 or TRBV12-4 and TRBJ1-2; 7 nucleotides agree with TRBD1. CDR3 length: 14 amino acids. V lost 8 bases and J lost 4; bases outside the gene matches: 10. CDR3 protein: CASLVGGTVYGYTF. CDR3 nucleotides: TGTGCCAGCTTGGTCGGGGGGACAGTCTATGGCTACACCTTC.

The genes are TRBV7-2 and TRBJ2-1; 7 bases are a match to TRBD1. The CDR3 is made up of 15 amino acids. CDR1 SGHTA and CDR2 FQGNSA come from the germline V gene. With V trimmed by 3 bases and J by 2 bases, 4 bases remained unmatched. The CDR3: CASSFGQVPYNEQFF. Written as DNA, the CDR3 is TGTGCCAGCAGCTTCGGACAGGTTCCCTACAATGAGCAGTTCTTC.

V and J are TRBV7-2 and TRBJ2-5; D unresolved. CDR3 size: 14 residues. V was clipped by 3 bases and J by 1 base, with 9 bases between them. The germline gives CDR1 SGHTA, CDR2 FQGNSA. The CDR3 coding sequence is TGTGCCAGCAGCTTTTGGGGTTCCCAAGAGACCCAGTACTTC. It is translated as CASSFWGSQETQYF.

Only a few counts were recorded for this clonotype. The genes are TRBV20-1 and TRBJ2-2; TRBD2 matches at 7 bases. Looked up from germline, CDR1 is DFQATT and CDR2 is SNEGSKA (reference sequence). V shed 0 bases, J shed 6 bases, and the junction held 10 bases outside the gene matches. The CDR3 is made up of 16 amino acids. The CDR3 bases are TGCAGTGCTAGAGATCGAGTGGGAGGGTTGGCCGGGGAGCTGTTTTTT. It translates to CSARDRVGGLAGELFF.

The chain has TRBV12-3 or TRBV12-4 and TRBJ2-1; 7 nucleotides match TRBD1. The CDR3 is 16 amino acids. V dropped 6 bases and J dropped 9; count of bases not matched to a gene: 17. The CDR3, as DNA: TGTGCCAGCAGCAAGACAGGGTGGCAGGTTCAAGGTGAGCAGTTCTTC. Translated, it gives CASSKTGWQVQGEQFF.

Regarding this clonotype: A much larger clone lies one base from this, so it may be a read error. V gene TRBV3-1 combines with J gene TRBJ1-2; D gene unclear. V lost 1 base and J lost 1, with 4 bases in between. Germline V lookup: CDR1 LGHDT, CDR2 YNNKEL (reference sequence). The CDR3 runs 13 residues. The CDR3 loop reads CASSQGFNYGYTF. The DNA of the CDR3 is TGTGCCAGCAGCCAAGGTTTTAACTATGGCTACACCTTC.

V and J are TRBV12-3 or TRBV12-4 and TRBJ2-3; TRBD2 matches at 7 bases. The CDR3 spans 16 residues. Trimming at V came to 4 bases and at J to 0 bases, leaving 7 bases not matched to a gene. Written as DNA, the CDR3 is TGTGCCAGCAGTTCCGTCGGGAGGAAGAGCACAGATACGCAGTATTTT. Translating gives CASSSVGRKSTDTQYF.

The chain joins TRBV7-9 to TRBJ2-5, with D perhaps matching TRBD1 (6 bases). Germline CDR1 is SEHNR and CDR2 is FQNEAQ (reference sequence). This CDR3 is 14 amino acids long. V was cut by 1 base and J by 2 bases, with 8 bases left in between. CDR3 region: CASSLVDRQETQYF. CDR3 sequence (DNA): TGTGCCAGCAGCTTAGTGGACAGACAAGAGACCCAGTACTTC.

The table lists this clonotype with many counts. The chain recombines TRBV29-1 with TRBJ1-2; possible D gene TRBD1, 5 bases. This CDR3 spans 14 amino acids. The germline CDR1 and CDR2 sequences are SQVTM and ANQGSEA. Trimming removed 6 bases from V and 6 bases from J, with 20 bases in between. CDR3 bases: TGCAGCGTGAAGGGAATTGCCGGGACCCATGGCTACACCTTC. It encodes CSVKGIAGTHGYTF.

The gene calls are TRBV20-1 and TRBJ2-3; either TRBD1 or TRBD2 may fit D (6 bases each). From germline, CDR1 is DFQATT and CDR2 SNEGSKA (reference sequence). V was cut by 3 bases and J by 2 bases, with 18 bases left in between. The CDR3 spans 16 residues. CDR3 DNA: TGCAGTGCTAGTAGCCGCGGAGGGGGAGACACAGATACGCAGTATTTT. Translated, it gives CSASSRGGGDTDTQYF.

This clonotype has only a few counts. The chain couples TRBV30 to TRBJ2-7, with D possibly being TRBD2 (6 bases). Between the trimmed V and J ends, which lost 7 bases and 4 bases, there was a span of 14 bases. Germline V CDR1 and CDR2: GTSNPN, SVGIG (reference sequence). The CDR3 loop spans 12 amino acids. The CDR3 region has the DNA TGTGCCTCACAAACGACTAGGTACGAGCAGTACTTC. Its protein product is CASQTTRYEQYF.

This clonotype was observed a few times. A much larger clonotype is one base distant, so this may be a read error. The chain joins TRBV29-1 to TRBJ2-5; D ambiguous. CDR3 size: 11 residues. CDR1 is SQVTM and CDR2 is ANQGSEA in the germline V gene. V was shortened by 4 bases and J by 11 bases, with 14 bases between the two germline ends. CDR3 coding DNA: TGCAGCGTTGGGCCAAACAATGAGCAGTACTTC. Its translation: CSVGPNNEQYF.